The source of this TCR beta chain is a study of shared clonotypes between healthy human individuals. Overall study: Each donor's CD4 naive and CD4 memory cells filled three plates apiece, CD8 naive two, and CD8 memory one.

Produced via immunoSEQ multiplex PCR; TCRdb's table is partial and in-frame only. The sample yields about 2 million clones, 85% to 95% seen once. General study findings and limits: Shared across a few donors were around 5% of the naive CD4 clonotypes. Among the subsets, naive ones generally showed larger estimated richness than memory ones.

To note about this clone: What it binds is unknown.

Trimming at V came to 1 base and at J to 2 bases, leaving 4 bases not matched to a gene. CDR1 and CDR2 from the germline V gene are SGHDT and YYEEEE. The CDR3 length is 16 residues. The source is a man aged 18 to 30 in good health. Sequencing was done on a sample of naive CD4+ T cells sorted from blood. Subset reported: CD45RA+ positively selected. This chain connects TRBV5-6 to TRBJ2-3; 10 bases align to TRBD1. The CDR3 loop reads CASSLLDRGTTDTQYF. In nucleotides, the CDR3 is TGTGCCAGCAGCTTGCTGGACAGGGGGACCACAGATACGCAGTATTTT.